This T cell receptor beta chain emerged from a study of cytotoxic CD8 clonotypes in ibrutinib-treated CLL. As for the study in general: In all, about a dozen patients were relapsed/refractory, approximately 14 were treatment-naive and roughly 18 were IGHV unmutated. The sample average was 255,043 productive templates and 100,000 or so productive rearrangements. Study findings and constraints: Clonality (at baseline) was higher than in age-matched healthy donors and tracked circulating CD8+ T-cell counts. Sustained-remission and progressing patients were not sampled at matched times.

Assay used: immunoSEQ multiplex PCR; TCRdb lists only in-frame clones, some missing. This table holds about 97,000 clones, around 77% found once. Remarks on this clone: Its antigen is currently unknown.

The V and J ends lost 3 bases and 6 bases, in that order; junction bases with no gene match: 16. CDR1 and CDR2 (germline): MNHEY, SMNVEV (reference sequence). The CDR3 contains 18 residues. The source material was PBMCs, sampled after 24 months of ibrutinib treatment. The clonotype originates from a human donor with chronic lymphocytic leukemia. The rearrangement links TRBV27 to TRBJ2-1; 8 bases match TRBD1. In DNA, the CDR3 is TGTGCCAGCAGTTTTTTTTTAGGAACAGGGGGTAAAGGCAATGAGCAGTTCTTC. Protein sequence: CASSFFLGTGGKGNEQFF.